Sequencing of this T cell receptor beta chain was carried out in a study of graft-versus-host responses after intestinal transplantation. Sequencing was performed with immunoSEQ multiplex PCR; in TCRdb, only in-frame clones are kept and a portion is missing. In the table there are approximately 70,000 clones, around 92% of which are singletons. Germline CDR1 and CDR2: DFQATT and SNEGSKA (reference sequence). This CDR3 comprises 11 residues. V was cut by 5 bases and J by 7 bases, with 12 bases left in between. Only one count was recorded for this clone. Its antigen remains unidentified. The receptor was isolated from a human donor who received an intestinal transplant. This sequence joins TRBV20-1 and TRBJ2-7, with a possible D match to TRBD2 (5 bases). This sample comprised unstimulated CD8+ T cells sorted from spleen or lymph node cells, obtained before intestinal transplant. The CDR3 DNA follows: TGCAGTGCTTCGACTGGAGGAGAGCAGTACTTC. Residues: CSASTGGEQYF.